The 9 T cell receptor beta chains presented below share a single source sample, sequenced in a study of molecular identifiers for immune sequencing clone quantification. MiXCR was run by TCRdb on the PCR reads, yielding one entry per CDR3 protein. This sample has approximately 630,000 distinct CDR3 sequences, with about 25% found just once. Specimen: naive CD8+ T cells from blood, with Jurkat cell RNA spiked in. The subset denotes: FACS-sorted CD8+CD4-CCR7+CD45RA+ naive T cells. The source is a human donor in good health. Some libraries in this study had Jurkat cell RNA spiked in.

The chain is built from TRBV19 and TRBJ1-4; weak D call: TRBD1 (6 bases). The CDR3 has 12 amino acids. Trimming took 5 bases from V and 10 from J, leaving 11 bases between them. Germline V lookup: CDR1 LNHDA, CDR2 SQIVND (reference sequence). The CDR3 here is CASSLQGVKLFF. In nucleotides, the CDR3 is TGTGCCAGTAGTCTACAGGGAGTAAAACTGTTTTTT.

This clonotype turned up a few times. This rearrangement joins TRBV4-3 to TRBJ2-7, with D unresolved. Germline assignment: CDR1 LGHNA and CDR2 YSLEER. V was cut by 5 bases and J by 0 bases, with 8 bases left in between. The CDR3 totals 13 residues. CDR3 sequence (DNA): TGCGCCAGCAGCGGCAGCACCTCCTACGAGCAGTACTTC. It is translated as CASSGSTSYEQYF.

This clonotype was found many times. The chain has TRBV28 and TRBJ1-2, with unresolved D. V was cut by 6 bases and J by 2 bases, with 13 bases left in between. This CDR3 is built from 14 residues. CDR1 and CDR2 from the germline V gene are MDHEN and SYDVKM. The DNA for the CDR3 is TGTGCCAGCAGCCTTTCCGGGATAAACTATGGCTACACCTTC. This encodes CASSLSGINYGYTF.

This clonotype was counted ten times or more. The chain couples TRBV12-3 or TRBV12-4 to TRBJ2-3; 10 bases are shared with TRBD1. The J segment lost 3 bases and the V segment lost 7 bases, leaving 7 bases of the junction unmatched. The CDR3 loop spans 15 amino acids. CDR3 coding DNA: TGTGCCAGCAACGACAGGGGGCAAGAAACAGATACGCAGTATTTT. Its translation is CASNDRGQETDTQYF.

This clonotype occurred many times. The chain couples TRBV27 to TRBJ2-3, with unresolved D. The germline V gene encodes CDR1 MNHEY and CDR2 SMNVEV (reference sequence). The CDR3 is 14 residues long. V was shortened by 5 bases and J by 2 bases, with 11 bases between the two germline ends. The CDR3 sequence is CASSGIPVTDTQYF. The CDR3 DNA reads as TGTGCCAGCAGTGGGATACCAGTCACAGATACGCAGTATTTT.

The table lists this clonotype with many counts. The rearrangement joins TRBV6-1 to TRBJ2-7, with 8 bases fitting TRBD1. The germline CDR1 and CDR2 sequences are MNHNS and SASEGT. CDR3 length: 15 residues. V trimming: 5 bases; J trimming: 5 bases; junction bases outside the gene matches: 11. The CDR3 DNA is TGTGCCAGCAGTCAAGACAGGGGTGCCGTGGACGAGCAGTACTTC. It translates to CASSQDRGAVDEQYF.

There are many counts of this clonotype. This sequence joins TRBV11-2 and TRBJ2-3; D ambiguous. Trimming shortened V by 1 base and J by 5 bases, and 16 bases separated the two germline ends. CDR3 length equals 16 residues. Germline V gives CDR1 SGHAT, CDR2 FQNNGV. CDR3 loop: CASSLVGSRVGDTQYF. For the CDR3, the DNA is TGTGCCAGCAGCTTAGTGGGAAGCCGTGTCGGAGATACGCAGTATTTT.

This clonotype was detected ten times or more. The rearrangement joins TRBV6-2 or TRBV6-3 to TRBJ1-2; the D gene is possibly TRBD1 (5 bases). This CDR3 spans 13 amino acids. CDR1 and CDR2 from the germline V gene are MNHEY and SVGEGT. V was cut by 5 bases and J by 7 bases, with 14 bases left in between. The CDR3 loop is CASSEGHELGYTF. Written as DNA, the CDR3 is TGTGCCAGCAGTGAAGGACATGAGCTTGGCTACACCTTC.

This chain connects TRBV10-1 to TRBJ2-3, with D unclear. CDR1 and CDR2 (germline): WNHNN, SYGVQD (reference sequence). This CDR3 contains 18 residues. The V end was cut by 2 bases, the J end by 3 bases, with 21 bases between. CDR3 loop: CASSEIPTPCRRTDTQYF. CDR3 coding DNA: TGCGCCAGCAGTGAGATCCCGACGCCATGTAGACGGACAGATACGCAGTATTTT.